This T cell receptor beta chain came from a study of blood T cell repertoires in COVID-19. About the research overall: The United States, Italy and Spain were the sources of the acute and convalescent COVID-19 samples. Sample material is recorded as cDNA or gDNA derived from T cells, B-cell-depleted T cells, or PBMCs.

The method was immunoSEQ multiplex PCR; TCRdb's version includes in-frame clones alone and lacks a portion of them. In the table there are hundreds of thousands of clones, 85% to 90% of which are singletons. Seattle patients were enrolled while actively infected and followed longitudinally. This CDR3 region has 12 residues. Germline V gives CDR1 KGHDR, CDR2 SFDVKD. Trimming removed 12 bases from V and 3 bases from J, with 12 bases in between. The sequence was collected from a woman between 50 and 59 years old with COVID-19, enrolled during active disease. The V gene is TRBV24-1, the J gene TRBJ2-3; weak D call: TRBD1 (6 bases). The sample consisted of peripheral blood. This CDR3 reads CASGQQTDTQYF. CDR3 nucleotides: TGTGCCTCCGGACAGCAGACAGATACGCAGTATTTT.